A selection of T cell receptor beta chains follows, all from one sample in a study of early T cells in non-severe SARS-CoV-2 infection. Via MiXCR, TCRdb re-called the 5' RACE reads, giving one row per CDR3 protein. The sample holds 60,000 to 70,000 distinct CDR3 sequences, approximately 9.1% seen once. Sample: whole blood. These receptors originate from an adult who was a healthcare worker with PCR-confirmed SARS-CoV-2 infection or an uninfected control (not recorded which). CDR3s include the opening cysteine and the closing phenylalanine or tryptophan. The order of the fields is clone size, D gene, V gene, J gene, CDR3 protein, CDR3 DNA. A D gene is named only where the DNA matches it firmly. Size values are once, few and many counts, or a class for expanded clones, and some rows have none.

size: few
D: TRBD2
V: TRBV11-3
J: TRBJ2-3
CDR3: CASSSGLAGDTQYF
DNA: TGTGCCAGCAGCTCCGGACTAGCGGGAGATACGCAGTATTTT

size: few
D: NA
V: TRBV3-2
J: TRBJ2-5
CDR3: CASSQDGTDQETQYF
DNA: TGTGCCAGCAGCCAAGATGGGACAGACCAAGAGACCCAGTACTTC

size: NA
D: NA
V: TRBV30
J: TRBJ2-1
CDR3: CAWSVGQGKEQFF
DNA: TGTGCCTGGAGTGTAGGGCAGGGTAAGGAGCAGTTCTTC

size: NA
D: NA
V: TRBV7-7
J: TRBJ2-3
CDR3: CASSPEGGFRADTQYF
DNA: TGTGCCAGCAGTCCAGAGGGGGGGTTTAGGGCAGATACGCAGTATTTT

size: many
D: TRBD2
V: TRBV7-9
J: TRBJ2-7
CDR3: CASIGAVAGGEQYF
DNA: TGTGCCAGCATCGGGGCAGTAGCGGGAGGCGAGCAGTACTTC

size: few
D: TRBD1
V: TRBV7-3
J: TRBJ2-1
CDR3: CASSSGAYRDREVEQFF
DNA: TGTGCCAGCAGCTCCGGGGCCTACAGGGACAGGGAGGTTGAGCAGTTCTTC

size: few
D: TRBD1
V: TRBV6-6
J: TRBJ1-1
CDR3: CASSRDRGGTEAFF
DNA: TGTGCCAGCAGCAGGGACAGGGGCGGCACTGAAGCTTTCTTT

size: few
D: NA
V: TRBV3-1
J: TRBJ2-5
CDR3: CASSRRQETQYF
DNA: TGTGCCAGCAGCCGAAGGCAGGAGACCCAGTACTTC

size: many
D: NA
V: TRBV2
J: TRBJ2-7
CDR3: CASSDWHVEQYF
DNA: TGTGCCAGCAGTGATTGGCACGTCGAGCAGTACTTC

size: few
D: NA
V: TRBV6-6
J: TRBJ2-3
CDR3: CASSTGTLRTDTQYF
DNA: TGTGCCAGCAGTACCGGGACTCTACGCACAGATACGCAGTATTTT

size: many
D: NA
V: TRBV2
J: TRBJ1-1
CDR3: CASRTRQVEAFF
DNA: TGTGCCAGCAGAACCAGACAAGTCGAAGCTTTCTTT

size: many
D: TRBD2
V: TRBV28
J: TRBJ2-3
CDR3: CASSLSGGPDTQYF
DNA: TGTGCCAGCAGTTTAAGCGGGGGCCCAGATACGCAGTATTTT

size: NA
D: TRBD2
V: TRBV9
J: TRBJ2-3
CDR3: CASSVEVIAGEDTQYF
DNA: TGTGCCAGCAGCGTAGAAGTAATAGCGGGAGAGGATACGCAGTATTTT

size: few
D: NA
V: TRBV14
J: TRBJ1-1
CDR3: CASSWGLNTEAFF
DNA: TGTGCCAGCTCGTGGGGCCTGAACACTGAAGCTTTCTTT

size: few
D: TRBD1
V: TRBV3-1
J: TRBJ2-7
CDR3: CASSRGQRSYEQYF
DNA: TGTGCCAGCAGCCGGGGACAGCGTTCCTACGAGCAGTACTTC

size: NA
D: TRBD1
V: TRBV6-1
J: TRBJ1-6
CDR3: CASSLRDRPPNSPLHF
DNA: TGTGCCAGCAGTCTCCGGGACAGGCCGCCTAATTCACCCCTCCACTTT

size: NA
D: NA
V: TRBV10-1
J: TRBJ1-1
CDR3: CASRANLNTEAFF
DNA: TGCGCCAGCAGGGCCAATCTGAACACTGAAGCTTTCTTT

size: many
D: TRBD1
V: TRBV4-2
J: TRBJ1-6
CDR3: CASSQDPGGAGSPLHF
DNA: TGTGCCAGCAGCCAAGATCCAGGGGGCGCAGGTTCACCCCTCCACTTT

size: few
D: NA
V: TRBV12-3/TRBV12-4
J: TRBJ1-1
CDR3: CASSLWGTEAFF
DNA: TGTGCCAGCAGTTTATGGGGCACTGAAGCTTTCTTT

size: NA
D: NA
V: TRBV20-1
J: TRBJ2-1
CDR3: CSAPRGGSGRNEQFF
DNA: TGCAGTGCCCCCAGAGGAGGGAGTGGGAGAAATGAGCAGTTCTTC

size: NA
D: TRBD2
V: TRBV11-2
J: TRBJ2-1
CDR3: CASSSLASYGEQFF
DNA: TGTGCCAGCAGCTCACTAGCGTCGTATGGTGAGCAGTTCTTC

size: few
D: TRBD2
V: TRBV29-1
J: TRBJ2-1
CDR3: CSVEAPGLAEYNEQFF
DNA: TGCAGCGTTGAGGCCCCGGGACTAGCAGAGTACAATGAGCAGTTCTTC

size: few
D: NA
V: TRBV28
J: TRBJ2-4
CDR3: CASSLSSRNIQYF
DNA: TGTGCCAGCAGTTTATCGTCGAGAAACATTCAGTACTTC

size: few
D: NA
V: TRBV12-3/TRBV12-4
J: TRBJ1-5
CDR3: CASSLSRSDYSNQPQHF
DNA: TGTGCCAGCAGTTTGTCCCGGTCGGATTATAGCAATCAGCCCCAGCATTTT

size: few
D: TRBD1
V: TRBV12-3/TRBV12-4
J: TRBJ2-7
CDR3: CASSPSGTGGQQYF
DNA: TGTGCCAGCTCTCCTTCCGGGACAGGGGGACAGCAGTACTTC

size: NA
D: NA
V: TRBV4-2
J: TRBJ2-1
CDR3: CASSHIDQGSSNEQFF
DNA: TGTGCCAGCAGCCATATTGACCAGGGCTCCAGCAATGAGCAGTTCTTC

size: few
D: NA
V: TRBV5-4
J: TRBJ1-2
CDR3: CASSPAEYSYGYTF
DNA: TGTGCCAGCAGTCCTGCCGAGTATAGCTATGGCTACACCTTC

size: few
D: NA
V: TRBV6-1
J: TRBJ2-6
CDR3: CASSEILNSFSGANVLTF
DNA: TGTGCCAGCAGTGAAATTCTCAACAGCTTCTCTGGGGCCAACGTCCTGACTTTC

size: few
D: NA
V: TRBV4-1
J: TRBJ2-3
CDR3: CASSQGDGRTDTQYF
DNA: TGCGCCAGCAGCCAAGGGGATGGCCGCACAGATACGCAGTATTTT

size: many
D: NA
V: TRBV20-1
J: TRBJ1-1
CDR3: CSARSPMNTEAFF
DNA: TGCAGTGCTAGGTCACCTATGAACACTGAAGCTTTCTTT

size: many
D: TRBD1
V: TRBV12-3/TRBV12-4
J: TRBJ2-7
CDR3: CASSLVDRDQYF
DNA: TGTGCCAGCAGTTTAGTGGACAGGGACCAGTACTTC

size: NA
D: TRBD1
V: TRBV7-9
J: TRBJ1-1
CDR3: CASSPDRLNTEAFF
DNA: TGTGCCAGCAGCCCGGACAGGTTGAACACTGAAGCTTTCTTT

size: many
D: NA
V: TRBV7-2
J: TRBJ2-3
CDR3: CASSLGPNVQYF
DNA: TGTGCCAGCAGCTTAGGCCCTAACGTCCAGTATTTT

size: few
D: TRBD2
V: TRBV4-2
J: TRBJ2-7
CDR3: CASSQPSGAYEQYF
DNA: TGTGCCAGCAGCCAACCTAGCGGCGCCTACGAGCAGTACTTC

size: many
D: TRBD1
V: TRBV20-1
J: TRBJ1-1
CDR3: CSARDHRGSTEAFF
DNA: TGCAGTGCTAGAGATCACAGGGGTAGCACTGAAGCTTTCTTT

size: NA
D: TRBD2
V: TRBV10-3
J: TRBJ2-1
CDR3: CAIRPSGSFSYNEQFF
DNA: TGTGCCATCAGACCTAGCGGGAGCTTCTCATACAATGAGCAGTTCTTC

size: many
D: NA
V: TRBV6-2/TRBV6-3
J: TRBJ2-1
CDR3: CASSYRLREQFF
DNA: TGTGCCAGCAGTTACCGACTCCGGGAGCAGTTCTTC

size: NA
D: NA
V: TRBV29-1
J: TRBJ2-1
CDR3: CSGYGGTSGNEQFF
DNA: TGCAGCGGGTACGGTGGGACCTCTGGCAATGAGCAGTTCTTC

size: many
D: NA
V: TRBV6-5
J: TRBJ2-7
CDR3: CASSQPGPKYEQYF
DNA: TGTGCCAGCAGTCAACCGGGACCGAAATACGAGCAGTACTTC

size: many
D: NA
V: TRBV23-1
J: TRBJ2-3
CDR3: CASSQSKGNPGTPQAQYF
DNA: TGCGCCAGCAGTCAATCGAAGGGGAATCCGGGCACCCCCCAAGCGCAGTATTTT

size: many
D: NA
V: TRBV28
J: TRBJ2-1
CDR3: CASSFSLQQAYEQFF
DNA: TGTGCCAGCAGTTTCTCGCTTCAGCAGGCGTATGAGCAGTTCTTC

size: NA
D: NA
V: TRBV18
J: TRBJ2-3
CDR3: CASSLGTVTDTQYF
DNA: TGTGCCAGCTCACTCGGGACTGTTACAGATACGCAGTATTTT

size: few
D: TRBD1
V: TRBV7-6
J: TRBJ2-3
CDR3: CASSFQGGLITDTQYF
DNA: TGTGCCAGCAGCTTCCAAGGGGGCCTTATAACAGATACGCAGTATTTT

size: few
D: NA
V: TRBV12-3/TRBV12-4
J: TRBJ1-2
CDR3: CASSLWDYGYTF
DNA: TGTGCCAGCAGTTTGTGGGACTATGGCTACACCTTC

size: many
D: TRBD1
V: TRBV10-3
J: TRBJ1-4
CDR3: CAISSTTGTDNEKLFF
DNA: TGTGCCATCAGTTCGACCACCGGGACAGATAATGAAAAACTGTTTTTT

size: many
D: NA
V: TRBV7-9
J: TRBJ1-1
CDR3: CASSLTTIGNTEAFF
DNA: TGTGCCAGCAGCTTAACGACTATTGGGAACACTGAAGCTTTCTTT

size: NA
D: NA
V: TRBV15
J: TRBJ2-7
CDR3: CATKGEGQGEQYF
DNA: TGTGCCACCAAGGGGGAGGGCCAGGGCGAGCAGTACTTC

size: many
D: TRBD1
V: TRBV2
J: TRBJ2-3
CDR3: CASSRQGSDTDTQYF
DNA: TGTGCCAGCAGTCGACAGGGGAGTGACACAGATACGCAGTATTTT

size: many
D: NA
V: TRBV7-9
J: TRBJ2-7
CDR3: CASSLSGGAPYEQYF
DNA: TGTGCCAGCAGCTTAAGCGGCGGAGCACCCTACGAGCAGTACTTC

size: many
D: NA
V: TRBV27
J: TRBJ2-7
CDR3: CASSLVQDYEQYF
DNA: TGTGCCAGCAGTTTAGTACAGGACTACGAGCAGTACTTC

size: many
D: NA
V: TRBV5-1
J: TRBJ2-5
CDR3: CASSFNEETQYF
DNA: TGCGCCAGCAGCTTCAATGAAGAGACCCAGTACTTC